Presented here are 22 T cell receptor beta chains from one specimen sequenced in a study of spatial heterogeneity in lung cancer. Study findings and constraints: Mutation tallies in tumors tracked expanded intratumoral alpha and beta TCR counts.

Their specific antigens are unknown. TCRdb passed the 5' RACE reads through MiXCR, listing each CDR3 protein once. The sample lists about 20,000 distinct CDR3 sequences; about a sixth were seen once. Regarding time point: sample taken at primary tumor resection. The sample was lung tumor tissue, taken at surgery. Receptors originate from a female donor with early-stage non-small cell lung cancer.

This clonotype was seen ten or more times. The CDR3 DNA reads TGTGCCAGCAGCCAAGATCACGGTTGGCGATCCTACGAGCAGTACTTC. Amino acids: CASSQDHGWRSYEQYF. The chain links TRBV14 to TRBJ2-7; D ambiguous. Between the trimmed V and J ends, which lost 0 bases and 1 base, there was a span of 13 bases. Germline V CDR1 and CDR2: SGHDN, FVKESK. The CDR3 sequence is 16 residues long.

This clonotype turned up a few times. The rearrangement joins TRBV10-3 to TRBJ2-7, with D possibly TRBD2 on 6 matching bases. From germline, CDR1 is ENHRY and CDR2 SYGVKD. With 0 bases removed from V and 1 base from J, the gap between germline ends came to 10 bases. This CDR3 comprises 15 residues. In DNA, the CDR3 is TGTGCCATCAGTGAGTCGAATAGCGGATCCTACGAGCAGTACTTC. Protein sequence: CAISESNSGSYEQYF.

In its sample, this clonotype was seen a few times. J is TRBJ2-7 and V is TRBV2; no firm D call. This CDR3 spans 13 amino acids. V was clipped by 6 bases and J by 1 base, with 10 bases between them. Germline lookup yields CDR1 SNHLY and CDR2 FYNNEI. The CDR3 DNA sequence: TGTGCCAGCAGGAACTACGGGTCCTACGAGCAGTACTTC. This sequence encodes CASRNYGSYEQYF.

This clonotype came up many times. This chain links TRBV28 with TRBJ1-5; D unclear. Germline V gene data show CDR1 as MDHEN and CDR2 as SYDVKM. Trimming stripped 4 bases from V and 6 bases from J, with 7 bases between. This CDR3 has 12 residues. CDR3 sequence (DNA): TGTGCCAGCAGTTCGGGTGGTCAGCCCCAGCATTTT. Translated, it gives CASSSGGQPQHF.

This clonotype was found many times. CDR3 region: CATSALQNTGELFF. The CDR3 nucleotides are TGTGCCACCAGTGCCCTACAAAACACCGGGGAGCTGTTTTTT. The V gene is TRBV24-1, the J gene TRBJ2-2, with unresolved D. Trimming left V 5 bases short and J 2 bases short, with 8 bases between. This CDR3 region has 14 residues. CDR1 and CDR2 (germline): KGHDR, SFDVKD.

The chain carries TRBV29-1 and TRBJ2-3; D is uncertain. V was trimmed by 8 bases and J by 3 bases, leaving 9 bases between them. Germline V gives CDR1 SQVTM, CDR2 ANQGSEA. This CDR3 comprises 11 residues. The CDR3 here is CSSAATDTQYF. In DNA, the CDR3 is TGCAGCTCCGCAGCGACAGATACGCAGTATTTT.

By frequency in the sample, this clonotype is medium-sized. The chain combines TRBV29-1 with TRBJ2-1; D might be TRBD2 (6 bases). Germline V gene lookup returns CDR1 SQVTM and CDR2 ANQGSEA. This CDR3 has 15 residues. The V end lost 0 bases, the J end lost 7 bases, and 16 bases lay between the germline ends. The CDR3 protein is CSVEDPGDPHNEQFF. Here the CDR3 DNA reads TGCAGCGTTGAAGATCCGGGGGACCCCCATAATGAGCAGTTCTTC.

At least ten counts were recorded for this clonotype. The V and J genes are TRBV2 and TRBJ2-5; TRBD2 aligns across 12 bases. This CDR3 has 16 amino acids. Germline V gives CDR1 SNHLY, CDR2 FYNNEI. After removal of 4 bases from V and 2 bases from J, the junction contained 5 bases not matched to a gene. The CDR3 spells CASSGWLAGGQETQYF. Here the CDR3 DNA reads TGTGCCAGCAGTGGGTGGCTAGCGGGAGGGCAAGAGACCCAGTACTTC.

This clonotype was observed a few times. The chain recombines TRBV10-2 with TRBJ2-1, with 12 bases lining up with TRBD2. This CDR3 is built from 16 residues. Germline CDR1 and CDR2: WSHSY and SAAADI. The V gene end was trimmed by 5 bases and the J gene end by 7 bases; junction bases not matched to a gene: 9. In DNA form, the CDR3 reads TGCGCCAGCAGTCGTACTAGCGGGAGGCCGGGAAATGAGCAGTTCTTC. Protein: CASSRTSGRPGNEQFF.

This clonotype occurred many times. V is TRBV7-9 and J is TRBJ2-4; D unclear. The CDR3 loop spans 11 amino acids. The ends were cut back, 1 base at V and 8 bases at J, with 3 bases in the middle. Looked up from germline, CDR1 is SEHNR and CDR2 is FQNEAQ (reference sequence). CDR3 residues: CASSLEDIQYF. CDR3 sequence (DNA): TGTGCCAGCAGCTTAGAGGACATTCAGTACTTC.

By share of the sample, this clonotype is medium-sized. This chain links TRBV6-5 with TRBJ2-7, with TRBD2 as a possible D gene (6 bases). CDR1 is MNHEY, CDR2 SVGAGI, per germline. The CDR3 sequence is 13 residues long. V lost 2 bases to trimming and J lost 4 bases, with 9 bases between them. The CDR3 sequence: CASSYGGIYEQYF. The CDR3 DNA reads as TGTGCCAGCAGTTACGGGGGGATATACGAGCAGTACTTC.

This clonotype was recorded a few times. The gene calls are TRBV11-1 and TRBJ2-7, with a tentative D call TRBD2 (6 bases). The V and J ends lost 3 bases and 5 bases respectively, with 8 bases between them. Looked up from germline, CDR1 is SGHAT and CDR2 is FQDESV (reference sequence). The CDR3 length is 12 residues. The CDR3 DNA follows: TGTGCCAGCAGCTTCGGAGGGGACGAGCAGTACTTC. Its protein is CASSFGGDEQYF.

This clonotype was observed a few times. V usage is TRBV20-1 and J usage is TRBJ2-3; tentatively, D is TRBD1 (5 bases). Looked up from germline, CDR1 is DFQATT and CDR2 is SNEGSKA (reference sequence). The CDR3 loop spans 16 amino acids. V lost 3 bases, J lost 0 bases, and 16 bases lay in between. CDR3 coding DNA: TGCAGTGCTAGTGGGGCGGAAATATCTAGCACAGATACGCAGTATTTT. This sequence encodes CSASGAEISSTDTQYF.

Ten or more counts support this clonotype. The chain is built from TRBV11-2 and TRBJ1-1, with 7 bases that match TRBD1. V lost 5 bases, J lost 5 bases, and 8 bases stayed unmatched. CDR3 length: 14 amino acids. Germline CDR1 reads SGHAT; CDR2 reads FQNNGV. The chain's CDR3 is CASSVQGRITEAFF. CDR3 DNA: TGTGCCAGCAGCGTACAGGGGAGAATAACTGAAGCTTTCTTT.

This clonotype has a count of ten or more. The chain combines TRBV6-5 with TRBJ2-1; 7 positions match TRBD1. Germline CDR1 is MNHEY and CDR2 is SVGAGI. V shed 5 bases and J 7 bases; nucleotides not matched to a gene: 8. There are 14 residues in the CDR3. CDR3 protein: CASSKGTVGNEQFF. In nucleotides, the CDR3 is TGTGCCAGCAGTAAGGGGACAGTAGGGAATGAGCAGTTCTTC.

The V and J genes are TRBV29-1 and TRBJ2-1; a possible D gene is TRBD2 (6 bases). The germline gives CDR1 SQVTM, CDR2 ANQGSEA. This CDR3 is 12 amino acids long. V was clipped by 8 bases and J by 6 bases, with 14 bases between them. The CDR3 spells CSFWTNANEQFF. For the CDR3, the DNA is TGCAGCTTCTGGACTAACGCCAATGAGCAGTTCTTC.

This clonotype was seen repeatedly, ten times or more. The V and J genes are TRBV12-3 or TRBV12-4 and TRBJ2-5; no clear D. The CDR3 totals 13 residues. Trimming removed 5 bases at V and 5 bases at J, with 12 bases between. The CDR3 DNA follows: TGTGCCAGCAGTCCAGGTGGCTTCGAGACCCAGTACTTC. This encodes CASSPGGFETQYF.

This clonotype is classed as medium-sized. The chain links TRBV20-1 to TRBJ2-6; the D is unclear. Germline CDR1 and CDR2: DFQATT and SNEGSKA (reference sequence). The length of the CDR3 is 17 residues. Trimming took 0 bases from V and 1 from J, leaving 13 bases between them. The CDR3 region is CSARDFRSQSGANVLTF. The CDR3 bases are TGCAGTGCTAGAGATTTTCGCAGCCAGTCTGGGGCCAACGTCCTGACTTTC.

This clonotype came up a few times. The V gene is TRBV5-1, the J gene TRBJ2-7; D perhaps matches TRBD2 (6 bases). The germline V and J ends were trimmed by 2 bases and 0 bases, with 9 bases remaining between them. The CDR3 extends over 14 amino acids. Per germline, CDR1 SGHRS and CDR2 YFSETQ. In DNA, the CDR3 is TGCGCCAGCAGCTTAGGGAGGTCCTCCTACGAGCAGTACTTC. It specifies CASSLGRSSYEQYF.

The table lists this clonotype with a few counts. The V and J genes are TRBV29-1 and TRBJ2-3; the match to TRBD1 covers 8 bases. The trim removed 7 bases at V and 7 bases at J, leaving 7 bases unmatched. CDR3 length: 12 residues. Germline-derived CDR1 and CDR2 are SQVTM and ANQGSEA. The CDR3 reads CSALTGVYTQYF. The CDR3 coding sequence is TGCAGCGCCCTGACAGGGGTGTATACGCAGTATTTT.

With regard to this clonotype: A much larger clone is a single base away; this may be a read error. The chain joins TRBV9 to TRBJ2-2; 10 nucleotides line up with TRBD2. In germline, CDR1 is SGDLS, CDR2 YYNGEE. The V segment lost 3 bases and the J segment 8 bases; nucleotides outside the gene matches: 10. This CDR3 region has 16 residues. CDR3 sequence: CASSGPLAGVRGELFF. The CDR3 DNA is TGTGCCAGCAGCGGCCCTCTAGCGGGAGTGAGAGGGGAGCTGTTTTTT.

This clonotype has a count of ten or more. The rearrangement joins TRBV28 to TRBJ2-3; 7 bases are a match to TRBD2. The germline CDR1 and CDR2 sequences are MDHEN and SYDVKM. V shed 7 bases and J 5 bases; nucleotides not matched to a gene: 9. This CDR3 comprises 14 residues. CDR3 loop: CASNGGGPVDTQYF. CDR3 coding DNA: TGTGCCAGCAACGGGGGAGGGCCAGTAGATACGCAGTATTTT.